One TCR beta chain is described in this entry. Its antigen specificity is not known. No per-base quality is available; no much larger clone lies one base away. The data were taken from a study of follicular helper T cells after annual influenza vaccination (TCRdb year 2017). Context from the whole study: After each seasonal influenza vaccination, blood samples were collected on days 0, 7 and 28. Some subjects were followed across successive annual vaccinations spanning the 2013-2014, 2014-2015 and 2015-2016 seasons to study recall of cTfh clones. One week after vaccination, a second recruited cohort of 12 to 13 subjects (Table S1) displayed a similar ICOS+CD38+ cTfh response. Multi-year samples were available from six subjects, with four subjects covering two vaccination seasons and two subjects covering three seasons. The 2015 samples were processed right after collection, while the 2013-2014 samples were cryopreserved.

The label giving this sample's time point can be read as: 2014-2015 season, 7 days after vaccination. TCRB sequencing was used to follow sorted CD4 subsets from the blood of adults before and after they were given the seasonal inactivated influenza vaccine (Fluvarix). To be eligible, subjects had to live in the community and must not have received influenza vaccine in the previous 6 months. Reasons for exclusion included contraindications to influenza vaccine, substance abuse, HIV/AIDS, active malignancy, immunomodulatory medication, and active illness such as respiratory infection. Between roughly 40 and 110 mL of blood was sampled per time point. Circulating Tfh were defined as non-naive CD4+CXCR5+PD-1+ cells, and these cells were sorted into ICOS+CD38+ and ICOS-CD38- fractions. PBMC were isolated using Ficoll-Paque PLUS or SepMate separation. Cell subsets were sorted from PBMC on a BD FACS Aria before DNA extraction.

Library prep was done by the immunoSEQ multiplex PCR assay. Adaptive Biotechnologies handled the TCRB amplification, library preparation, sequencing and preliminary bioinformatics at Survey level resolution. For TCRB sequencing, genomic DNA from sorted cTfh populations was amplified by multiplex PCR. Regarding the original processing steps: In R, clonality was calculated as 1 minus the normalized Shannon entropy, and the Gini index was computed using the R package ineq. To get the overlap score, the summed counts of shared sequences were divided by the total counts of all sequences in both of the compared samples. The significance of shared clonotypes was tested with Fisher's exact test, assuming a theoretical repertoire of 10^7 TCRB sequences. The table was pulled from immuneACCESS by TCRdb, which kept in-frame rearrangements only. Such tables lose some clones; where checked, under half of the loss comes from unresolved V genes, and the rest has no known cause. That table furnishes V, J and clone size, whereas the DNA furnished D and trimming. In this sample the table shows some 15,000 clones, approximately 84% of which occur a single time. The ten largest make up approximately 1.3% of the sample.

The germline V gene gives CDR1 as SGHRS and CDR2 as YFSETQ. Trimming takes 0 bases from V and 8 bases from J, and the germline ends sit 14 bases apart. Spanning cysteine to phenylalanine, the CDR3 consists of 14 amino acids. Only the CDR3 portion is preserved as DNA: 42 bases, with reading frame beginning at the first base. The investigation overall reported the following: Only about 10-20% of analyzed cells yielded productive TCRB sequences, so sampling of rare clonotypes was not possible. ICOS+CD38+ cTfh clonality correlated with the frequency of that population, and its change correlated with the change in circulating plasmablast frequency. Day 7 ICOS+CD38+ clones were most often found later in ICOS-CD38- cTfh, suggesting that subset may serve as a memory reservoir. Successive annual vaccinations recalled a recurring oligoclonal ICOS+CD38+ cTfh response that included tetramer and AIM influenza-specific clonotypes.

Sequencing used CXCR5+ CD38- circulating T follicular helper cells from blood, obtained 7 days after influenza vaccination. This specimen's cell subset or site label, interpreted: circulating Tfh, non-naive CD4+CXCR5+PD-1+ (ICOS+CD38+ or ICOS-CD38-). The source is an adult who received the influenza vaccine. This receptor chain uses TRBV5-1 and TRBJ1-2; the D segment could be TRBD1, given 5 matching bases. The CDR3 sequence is CASSLDTREGGYTF. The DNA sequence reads TGCGCCAGCAGCTTGGATACCAGGGAAGGAGGCTACACCTTC.